Following are 15 T cell receptor beta chains from one sample sequenced in a study of long-term antiretroviral therapy in people with HIV. Runs used v3.0 of the immunoSEQ assay and were done at survey level. The protocol was immunoSEQ multiplex PCR, while the TCRdb copy is restricted to in-frame clones and leaves out a portion. The sample records some 21,000 clones, more than 75% being singletons. The sequenced sample was unsorted PBMCs, obtained 0.2 years before starting antiretroviral therapy. The origin of the receptors is a man between 18 and 35 years old with HIV.

The CDR3 DNA reads TGCGCCAGCAGCCAAGATTTACAGGCCTATTCACCCCTCCACTTT. This gives the protein CASSQDLQAYSPLHF. The chain uses TRBV4-3 and TRBJ1-6, with D possibly matching TRBD1 (5 bases). The CDR3 totals 15 residues. Germline CDR1 is LGHNA and CDR2 is YSLEER. V lost 0 bases and J lost 8, with 11 bases in between.

V gene TRBV7-2 combines with J gene TRBJ2-1, with 7 bases fitting TRBD1. CDR1 is SGHTA, CDR2 FQGNSA, per germline. This CDR3 spans 15 amino acids. The V segment lost 7 bases and the J segment 7 bases; nucleotides outside the gene matches: 13. CDR3 protein: CASKGQPLFTNEQFF. Here the CDR3 DNA reads TGTGCCAGCAAGGGACAGCCTCTTTTTACGAATGAGCAGTTCTTC. Full variable domain (outside the CDR3, taken from reference TRBV7-2 and TRBJ2-1): GAGVSQSPSNKVTEKGKDVELRCDPISGHTALYWYRQSLGQGLEFLIYFQGNSAPDKSGLPSDRFSAERTGGSVSTLTIQRTQQEDSAVYLCASKGQPLFTNEQFFGPGTRLTVL.

This clone was recorded only once. V and J are TRBV4-3 and TRBJ1-2, with no clear D. V dropped 0 bases and J dropped 6 bases, with 17 bases sitting between them. Germline V gene data show CDR1 as LGHNA and CDR2 as YSLEER. The CDR3 is 16 amino acids. The CDR3 loop reads CASSQEPQQGGDGYTF. DNA for the CDR3: TGCGCCAGCAGCCAAGAACCCCAGCAAGGCGGGGATGGCTACACCTTC.

This clone occurred a few times. The genes are TRBV27 and TRBJ1-6, with D perhaps TRBD1 (5 bases). The CDR3 consists of 14 residues. Germline loops: CDR1 MNHEY, CDR2 SMNVEV (reference sequence). V was trimmed by 7 bases and J by 6 bases, leaving 13 bases between them. CDR3 nucleotide sequence: TGTGCCAGCATAGGGCCAGGGCCTAATTCACCCCTCCACTTT. Translating gives CASIGPGPNSPLHF.

The rearrangement uses TRBV10-1 and TRBJ1-5; TRBD1 is a possible D gene (6 bases). CDR1 WNHNN and CDR2 SYGVQD come from the germline V gene (reference sequence). The CDR3 is 19 amino acids. Trimming took off 0 bases at V and 4 bases at J, with 22 bases between the two ends. The CDR3 protein is CASSESLPGGRGINQPQHF. The CDR3 nucleotides read TGCGCCAGCAGTGAGTCCCTTCCGGGGGGGAGGGGGATTAATCAGCCCCAGCATTTT.

This chain uses TRBV6-5 with TRBJ1-2; D call uncertain. Trimming left V 0 bases short and J 6 bases short, with 11 bases between. CDR3 size: 14 residues. Germline loops: CDR1 MNHEY, CDR2 SVGAGI. The CDR3 protein is CASSYSKRSHGYTF. The CDR3 nucleotides read TGTGCCAGCAGTTACTCGAAAAGGTCCCATGGCTACACCTTC.

The gene calls are TRBV7-9 and TRBJ1-5; 7 nucleotides agree with TRBD1. Germline CDR1 and CDR2: SEHNR and FQNEAQ (reference sequence). The CDR3 length is 14 residues. Trimming cost V 4 bases and J 2 bases; bases outside gene matches: 2. CDR3 sequence: CASSSGTGNQPQHF. Here the CDR3 DNA reads TGTGCCAGCAGCTCTGGGACAGGCAATCAGCCCCAGCATTTT.

This clone occurred a few times. The rearrangement uses TRBV4-3 and TRBJ1-5; 7 positions agree with TRBD1. Germline V gives CDR1 LGHNA, CDR2 YSLEER. Trimming cost V 3 bases and J 5 bases; bases outside gene matches: 10. There are 16 residues in the CDR3. This chain's CDR3 is CASSQDVGQSYQPQHF. As DNA, the CDR3 is TGCGCCAGCAGCCAGGACGTGGGACAGAGCTATCAGCCCCAGCATTTT.

The gene calls are TRBV4-3 and TRBJ2-7; D uncertain. With 0 bases removed from V and 2 bases from J, the gap between germline ends came to 14 bases. CDR1 is LGHNA, CDR2 YSLEER, per germline. There are 16 residues in the CDR3. For the CDR3, the DNA is TGCGCCAGCAGCCAAGATTTAGCACAGCTTACCTACGAGCAGTACTTC. It encodes CASSQDLAQLTYEQYF.

This chain joins TRBV4-1 and TRBJ2-2, with TRBD2 matching 9 bases. The CDR3 length is 20 residues. In germline, CDR1 is MGHRA, CDR2 YSYEKL. Losses at the gene ends were 1 base for V and 5 bases for J; bases not matched to a gene: 17. CDR3 sequence (DNA): TGCGCCAGCAGCCAAGGGAGACTAGCGGACCTGTTTCGGAGGACCGGGGAGCTGTTTTTT. It encodes CASSQGRLADLFRRTGELFF.

The chain combines TRBV14 with TRBJ2-5; 8 bases are shared with TRBD2. Looked up from germline, CDR1 is SGHDN and CDR2 is FVKESK. The CDR3 runs 12 residues. V was pared by 4 bases and J by 5 bases, with 0 bases of the junction left unmatched. This CDR3 is CASSRGGETQYF. The CDR3 DNA is TGTGCCAGCAGCCGCGGGGGGGAGACCCAGTACTTC.

The J gene is TRBJ2-2, the V gene TRBV27; D remains unclear. The CDR3 consists of 13 residues. Germline-derived CDR1 and CDR2 are MNHEY and SMNVEV (reference sequence). Trimming took 5 bases from V and 6 from J, leaving 10 bases between them. The CDR3 reads CASSPSWSGELFF. In nucleotides, the CDR3 is TGTGCCAGCAGTCCCTCCTGGTCCGGGGAGCTGTTTTTT.

V usage is TRBV7-9 and J usage is TRBJ2-1, with D unresolved. The CDR3 is 14 residues long. Per the germline V gene, CDR1 is SEHNR and CDR2 is FQNEAQ (reference sequence). The V gene lost 2 bases and the J gene lost 8 bases, with 13 bases spanning the gap. The CDR3 sequence: CASSLFPMADEQFF. CDR3 DNA sequence: TGTGCCAGCAGCTTATTTCCGATGGCGGATGAGCAGTTCTTC.

The V and J genes are TRBV6-5 and TRBJ2-7, with TRBD1 identical over 8 bases. The CDR3 loop spans 14 amino acids. J was trimmed by 5 bases and V by 4 bases; bases with no gene match: 7. Germline CDR1 reads MNHEY; CDR2 reads SVGAGI. CDR3 nucleotide sequence: TGTGCCAGCAGTTTATCAGGGGGCGGGAACGAGCAGTACTTC. The encoded protein is CASSLSGGGNEQYF.

This chain connects TRBV25-1 to TRBJ1-2; D is ambiguous. The CDR3 has 13 residues. V was clipped by 7 bases and J by 7 bases, with 16 bases between them. Per the germline V gene, CDR1 is MGHDK and CDR2 is SYGVNS. CDR3: CASTPEGGSGYTF. DNA for the CDR3: TGTGCCAGCACCCCGGAGGGCGGCAGTGGCTACACCTTC.